These 10 T cell receptor beta chains originate from one sample sequenced in a study of blood T cell repertoires in COVID-19. Profiling relied on immunoSEQ multiplex PCR, and the TCRdb table lists in-frame clones only, not all of them. The table has roughly 200,000 clones, 83% seen once; the top ten hold about 1.5%. The material sequenced was peripheral blood. All receptors come from a human donor in a cohort sampled during active COVID-19.

The V and J genes are TRBV7-2 and TRBJ2-5, with 7 bases identical to TRBD1. The length of the CDR3 is 15 residues. The junction had 5 bases not matched to a gene; V was cut back by 2 bases and J by 2 bases. CDR1 is SGHTA, CDR2 FQGNSA, per germline. CDR3 sequence: CASSLHRGSQETQYF. The DNA of the CDR3 is TGTGCCAGCAGCTTACACAGGGGCTCTCAAGAGACCCAGTACTTC.

V usage is TRBV5-5 and J usage is TRBJ2-7; TRBD1 might be the D (6 bases). The CDR3 runs 15 residues. Germline assignment: CDR1 SGHKS and CDR2 YYEKEE (reference sequence). V shed 4 bases and J shed 0 bases, with 14 bases lying between them. CDR3 protein: CASSPQPTGSYEQYF. The CDR3 DNA reads TGTGCCAGCAGCCCCCAACCGACAGGCTCCTACGAGCAGTACTTC.

This clone was observed a handful of times. The chain carries TRBV6-5 and TRBJ1-2, with 7 positions matching TRBD1. The germline gives CDR1 MNHEY, CDR2 SVGAGI. V shed 5 bases and J 2 bases; nucleotides not matched to a gene: 8. The CDR3 spans 15 residues. The CDR3 spells CASSRSTGPNYGYTF. The CDR3 DNA reads TGTGCCAGCAGTCGCTCGACAGGGCCAAACTATGGCTACACCTTC.

The CDR3: CSVATGGDTEAFF. As DNA, the CDR3 is TGCAGCGTTGCGACAGGGGGAGACACTGAAGCTTTCTTT. The chain couples TRBV29-1 to TRBJ1-1; 9 bases are a match to TRBD1. Germline V gene lookup returns CDR1 SQVTM and CDR2 ANQGSEA. This CDR3 contains 13 residues. After removal of 4 bases from V and 3 bases from J, the junction contained 3 bases not matched to a gene. The full variable domain, its missing parts supplied by reference TRBV29-1 and TRBJ1-1, is SAVISQKPSRDICQRGTSLTIQCQVDSQVTMMFWYRQQPGQSLTLIATANQGSEATYESGFVIDKFPISRPNLTFSTLTVSNMSPEDSSIYLCSVATGGDTEAFFGQGTRLTVV.

This sequence joins TRBV3-1 (or the pseudogene TRBV3-2) and TRBJ1-2, with D unclear. The CDR3 is made up of 12 amino acids. Per germline, CDR1 LGHDT and CDR2 YNNKEL (reference sequence). V was shortened by 3 bases and J by 7 bases, with 9 bases between the two germline ends. CDR3 sequence reads: CASSQARGGYTF. The CDR3 coding sequence is TGTGCCAGCAGCCAGGCCCGGGGTGGCTACACCTTC.

V usage is TRBV29-1 and J usage is TRBJ1-2; possible D gene TRBD1, 6 bases. This CDR3 region has 13 residues. In germline, CDR1 is SQVTM, CDR2 ANQGSEA. V dropped 0 bases and J dropped 7 bases, with 12 bases sitting between them. The CDR3 DNA is TGCAGCGTTGAAGAAGGGGGTCGGAGTGGCTACACCTTC. Translated: CSVEEGGRSGYTF. The whole variable domain, filled in from reference TRBV29-1 and TRBJ1-2, reads SAVISQKPSRDICQRGTSLTIQCQVDSQVTMMFWYRQQPGQSLTLIATANQGSEATYESGFVIDKFPISRPNLTFSTLTVSNMSPEDSSIYLCSVEEGGRSGYTFGSGTRLTVV.

A note on this clone: The same CDR3 can be traced to other DNA sequences in this sample. The rearrangement joins TRBV12-3 or TRBV12-4 to TRBJ2-7; no clear D. CDR3 size: 12 residues. The V and J ends lost 3 bases and 2 bases respectively, with 5 bases between them. The CDR3 DNA reads TGTGCCAGCAGTTTTGGGCCCTACGAGCAGTACTTC. Protein sequence: CASSFGPYEQYF.

In its sample, this clone was seen once. V and J are TRBV27 and TRBJ2-7; TRBD1 matches 11 bases. This CDR3 contains 15 residues. V gave up 6 bases and J gave up 3 bases; unmatched junction bases: 7. Germline CDR1 MNHEY, CDR2 SMNVEV (reference sequence). The CDR3, as DNA: TGTGCCAGCAGGGGTGGGGGACAGGGGGGCTACGAGCAGTACTTC. Amino acids: CASRGGGQGGYEQYF.

The J gene is TRBJ1-2, the V gene TRBV3-1 (or the pseudogene TRBV3-2); 8 bases fit TRBD1. The germline CDR1 and CDR2 sequences are LGHDT and YNNKEL (reference sequence). The CDR3 spans 13 residues. The V segment lost 7 bases and the J segment 4 bases; nucleotides outside the gene matches: 5. The CDR3 bases are TGTGCCAGCACCCAGGGGGCAGCCTATGGCTACACCTTC. This gives the protein CASTQGAAYGYTF.

The rearrangement joins TRBV9 to TRBJ1-4; D is perhaps TRBD1 (6 bases). The CDR3 extends over 17 amino acids. Trimming removed 0 bases from V and 8 bases from J, with 20 bases in between. From germline, CDR1 is SGDLS and CDR2 YYNGEE. The CDR3 reads CASSVDATRGGYEKLFF. DNA for the CDR3: TGTGCCAGCAGCGTAGACGCAACTAGGGGGGGCTACGAAAAACTGTTTTTT.